This record covers a single T cell receptor beta chain. The sample contains more than one DNA sequence encoding this CDR3. The study assigned cohorts using participant-reported clinical history. Donors in Cohort 3 counted as recovered after two negative PCRs, clearance, or symptom resolution. These data are taken from a study of blood T cell repertoires in COVID-19. Study summary: Material from acute and convalescent COVID-19 was sourced from the United States, Italy and Spain. Sources were T cells, B-cell-depleted T cells, or PBMCs; the material itself was cDNA or gDNA.

Using immunoSEQ multiplex PCR, the repertoire was profiled, and TCRdb retains in-frame clones only, with some absent. The table records more than 450,000 clones, roughly 90% of them present only once. This CDR3 region has 15 residues. Germline V CDR1 and CDR2: ENHRY, SYGVKD. After removal of 6 bases from V and 3 bases from J, the junction contained 7 bases not matched to a gene. This sequence originates from a woman aged 18-29 years who had recovered from COVID-19. The chain carries TRBV10-3 and TRBJ2-2; 7 nucleotides agree with TRBD1. Sequenced material: PBMCs or T cells enriched from blood (not recorded which). DNA of the CDR3: TGTGCCATCAGCAGACAGGGTGGCGACACCGGGGAGCTGTTTTTT. Protein sequence: CAISRQGGDTGELFF.